A single sample gave rise to the 10 T cell receptor beta chains below, sequenced in a study of cytomegalovirus exposure and HLA in healthy donors. Primers for the PCR totalled 60 Vbeta and 13 Jbeta. Sequenced by immunoSEQ multiplex PCR; TCRdb stores in-frame clones only, minus some. The sample yields more than 95,000 clones, about 78% seen once. Sequencing used PBMCs. All receptors come from a female donor in good health and CMV-seronegative.

The chain carries TRBV9 and TRBJ2-1, with D tentatively TRBD2 (6 bases). This CDR3 comprises 16 residues. Germline CDR1 SGDLS, CDR2 YYNGEE. V was pared by 4 bases and J by 5 bases, with 19 bases between. In DNA form, the CDR3 reads TGTGCCAGCAGCCCACTCCGGGGTAGCGGCGACAATGAGCAGTTCTTC. Translation gives CASSPLRGSGDNEQFF. The variable domain in full, completed from reference TRBV9 and TRBJ2-1, reads DSGVTQTPKHLITATGQRVTLRCSPRSGDLSVYWYQQSLDQGLQFLIQYYNGEERAKGNILERFSAQQFPDLHSELNLSSLELGDSALYFCASSPLRGSGDNEQFFGPGTRLTVL.

This chain connects TRBV7-9 to TRBJ1-1; 8 bases are shared with TRBD1. Germline CDR1 is SEHNR and CDR2 is FQNEAQ (reference sequence). Trimming at V came to 2 bases and at J to 5 bases, leaving 4 bases not matched to a gene. The CDR3 loop spans 14 amino acids. The CDR3 sequence is CASSLQGAYTEAFF. The CDR3 nucleotides are TGTGCCAGCAGCTTACAGGGGGCATATACTGAAGCTTTCTTT.

The V call is TRBV6-1, the J call TRBJ2-4; D is possibly TRBD1 (6 bases). The germline gives CDR1 MNHNS, CDR2 SASEGT. The CDR3 loop spans 13 amino acids. Trimming removed 7 bases from V and 4 bases from J, with 11 bases in between. As DNA, the CDR3 is TGTGCCAGCAACGGACAGACTAAAAACATTCAGTACTTC. Amino acids: CASNGQTKNIQYF.

The rearrangement uses TRBV2 and TRBJ2-1, with TRBD1 identical over 7 bases. The CDR3 is 12 residues long. Germline CDR1 reads SNHLY; CDR2 reads FYNNEI. Trimming removed 8 bases from V and 9 bases from J; junction bases left unmatched: 7. The CDR3 region is CASSRTGSEQFF. The CDR3 DNA reads as TGTGCCAGCTCCCGGACAGGCAGTGAGCAGTTCTTC.

The chain joins TRBV2 to TRBJ2-2, with TRBD2 matching over 7 bases. V gave up 5 bases and J gave up 6 bases; unmatched junction bases: 9. The CDR3 has 15 residues. Germline CDR1 SNHLY, CDR2 FYNNEI. The CDR3 here is CASSPPRGLPGELFF. In nucleotides, the CDR3 is TGTGCCAGCAGTCCGCCGAGGGGACTACCCGGGGAGCTGTTTTTT.

This chain joins TRBV5-4 and TRBJ2-4; TRBD2 agrees at 8 bases. Germline V gene sequence: CDR1 SGHNT, CDR2 YYREEE (reference sequence). The length of the CDR3 is 14 residues. Trimming at V came to 4 bases and at J to 8 bases, leaving 8 bases not matched to a gene. CDR3 residues: CASSSTRGAHIQYF. CDR3 nucleotides: TGTGCCAGCAGCAGCACGCGGGGGGCGCACATTCAGTACTTC.

The CDR3 nucleotides read TGCGCCAGCAGCAGGCAACTAGCGGGGGACACAGATACGCAGTATTTT. As protein: CASSRQLAGDTDTQYF. V and J are TRBV5-1 and TRBJ2-3, with TRBD2 identical over 11 bases. Germline CDR1 is SGHRS and CDR2 is YFSETQ. This CDR3 region has 16 residues. J gave up 2 bases and V 4 bases, and 6 bases lay outside the gene matches.

Comment on this clone: Other DNA sequences of this sample code for an identical CDR3. V is TRBV5-1 and J is TRBJ1-4; D not resolved. The CDR3 length is 14 residues. V lost 1 base to trimming and J lost 6 bases, with 10 bases between them. Looked up from germline, CDR1 is SGHRS and CDR2 is YFSETQ. The CDR3 loop reads CASSLSAGYEKLFF. CDR3 nucleotides: TGCGCCAGCAGCTTGTCCGCGGGGTATGAAAAACTGTTTTTT.

The chain combines TRBV2 with TRBJ2-3; the match to TRBD2 covers 13 bases. V gave up 9 bases and J gave up 0 bases; unmatched junction bases: 3. This CDR3 contains 15 residues. Germline V gene lookup returns CDR1 SNHLY and CDR2 FYNNEI. The CDR3 coding sequence is TGTGCCAGGGGGACTAGCGGGGCTAGCACAGATACGCAGTATTTT. It yields the protein CARGTSGASTDTQYF.

The V gene is TRBV2, the J gene TRBJ2-4; TRBD2 aligns across 8 bases. In germline, CDR1 is SNHLY, CDR2 FYNNEI. After removal of 5 bases from V and 7 bases from J, the junction contained 7 bases not matched to a gene. The CDR3 is made up of 14 amino acids. The CDR3, as DNA: TGTGCCAGCAGTCGGGGGGGCATAGGGAACATTCAGTACTTC. Its protein is CASSRGGIGNIQYF.